This T cell receptor beta chain was captured in a study of blood T cell repertoires in COVID-19. Study summary: COVID-19 samples from acute and convalescent phases originated in the United States, Italy and Spain.

Method: immunoSEQ multiplex PCR; TCRdb's copy keeps in-frame clones and lacks some. This table has 100,000 to 120,000 clones, 72% appearing once. After removal of 4 bases from V and 1 base from J, the junction contained 2 bases not matched to a gene. The germline V gene encodes CDR1 SGDLS and CDR2 YYNGEE. This CDR3 has 15 residues. Input material: peripheral blood. The genes are TRBV9 and TRBJ2-2; TRBD1 matches at 9 bases. This TCR derives from a woman in her fifties or sixties with acute or convalescent COVID-19. CDR3 in DNA: TGTGCCAGCAGCCTGGGACAGGGGAACACCGGGGAGCTGTTTTTT. This translates into CASSLGQGNTGELFF. Variable domain in full (rest from reference TRBV9 and TRBJ2-2): DSGVTQTPKHLITATGQRVTLRCSPRSGDLSVYWYQQSLDQGLQFLIQYYNGEERAKGNILERFSAQQFPDLHSELNLSSLELGDSALYFCASSLGQGNTGELFFGEGSRLTVL.